This T cell receptor beta chain was captured by sequencing in a study of OX40 agonist ivuxolimab in advanced cancers. At the level of the study: Patients with hepatocellular carcinoma, melanoma, renal cell or head and neck cancer made up the dose-escalation patients. General study points: Expanded peripheral T cell antigen specificity was not determined.

To note about this clone: Antigen unknown.

This CDR3 comprises 14 residues. Unmatched junction bases numbered 8, after V lost 7 bases and J lost 5 bases. CDR1 is SNHLY, CDR2 FYNNEI, per germline. TCRdb's copy holds only in-frame clones and misses some; the assay was immunoSEQ multiplex PCR. Of tens of thousands of clones listed, around 79% are singletons. The chain links TRBV2 to TRBJ2-5; 9 nucleotides agree with TRBD2. This sequence originates from an adult with an advanced solid tumor such as melanoma, head and neck, liver or kidney cancer. The source was CD4+ or CD8+ T cells sorted from blood, collected in a trial of the OX40 agonist ivuxolimab. This CDR3 is CASNLAGVQETQYF. The CDR3 DNA follows: TGTGCCAGCAACTTAGCGGGAGTGCAGGAGACCCAGTACTTC.